This T cell receptor beta chain is from a study of Graves' ophthalmopathy and Graves' hyperthyroidism. This clonotype has at least ten counts. The target antigen is unknown. Ophthalmopathy was moderately-to-severely active, CAS at least 3, NOSPECS at least 4, lasting under 3 months. RNA transcripts were the source from which TCR beta CDR3 regions were amplified. First-round RT-PCR employed HTBI primers, with a second-round multiplex PCR after it. In TCRdb, the multiplex PCR reads were re-called with MiXCR into one record per CDR3 protein. Of 350,000 to 400,000 distinct CDR3 sequences listed, around 20% were seen once; the top ten hold 1.6%. Study-wide results and caveats: With 70.59% sensitivity and approximately 72% specificity, the model predicted ophthalmopathy progression.

The germline CDR1 and CDR2 sequences are SGHNT and YENEEA. The V gene end was trimmed by 5 bases and the J gene end by 9 bases; junction bases not matched to a gene: 13. The CDR3 has 15 amino acids. The chain combines TRBV11-3 with TRBJ2-4; 7 bases fit TRBD2. Sequenced input: peripheral blood. This sequence originates from a woman between 18 and 29 years old with Graves' ophthalmopathy. CDR3 sequence (DNA): TGTGCCAGCAGCCCGAGGGAGGAAGCGGGGTCCATTCAGTACTTC. Translated, it gives CASSPREEAGSIQYF.